This is a list of T cell receptor beta chains from one sample in a study of siplizumab effects on memory and regulatory T cells. The protocol was immunoSEQ multiplex PCR, while the TCRdb copy is restricted to in-frame clones and leaves out a portion. The profile shows some 88,000 clones, about nine tenths of them singletons. The sequenced sample was CD4+ T cells sorted from blood. The receptors here all came from a human donor in good health. Both conserved end residues are part of each CDR3. Fields, in order: clone size, V gene, D gene, J gene, CDR3 protein, CDR3 DNA. The D gene is left open where the match is weak. The size of a clone is reported for some rows only, either as once, few or many, or as a class for expanded clones.

.	TRBV7-9	.	TRBJ2-2	CASSLRGSTGELFF	TGTGCCAGCAGCTTACGGGGGAGCACCGGGGAGCTGTTTTTT
.	TRBV21-1	.	TRBJ2-7	CASSNDRCLPSSYEQYF	TGTGCCAGCAGCAACGACAGGTGTTTACCCTCCTCCTACGAGCAGTACTTC
.	TRBV7-2	.	TRBJ2-7	CASSSYSASVYEQYF	TGTGCCAGCAGCTCCTACAGCGCCTCGGTCTACGAGCAGTACTTC
.	TRBV5-1	.	TRBJ1-1	CASSFNPQVTEAFF	TGCGCCAGCAGCTTCAACCCACAGGTCACTGAAGCTTTCTTT
.	TRBV7-9	TRBD2	TRBJ2-1	CASSLFPTSGRARGNEQFF	TGTGCCAGCAGCTTATTCCCGACTAGCGGGAGGGCTAGGGGTAATGAGCAGTTCTTC
few	TRBV27	TRBD1	TRBJ1-2	CASSTRQGVDGYTF	TGTGCCAGCAGTACCCGACAGGGGGTAGATGGCTACACCTTC
.	TRBV5-1	TRBD2	TRBJ2-1	CASSSTGTNYNEQFF	TGCGCCAGCAGCTCGACCGGGACTAACTACAATGAGCAGTTCTTC
.	TRBV19	.	TRBJ2-5	CASSILGQTGGETQYF	TGTGCCAGTAGTATCCTGGGTCAGACTGGGGGGGAGACCCAGTACTTC
.	TRBV6-6	.	TRBJ2-7	CASSYGQGTGEQYF	TGTGCCAGCAGTTACGGTCAGGGAACGGGCGAGCAGTACTTC
.	TRBV9	.	TRBJ2-2	CASSVVGTGELFF	TGTGCCAGCAGCGTAGTAGGCACCGGGGAGCTGTTTTTT
.	TRBV4-2	.	TRBJ1-5	CASSQDLGGYSNQPQHF	TGTGCCAGCAGCCAAGATCTCGGAGGGTATAGCAATCAGCCCCAGCATTTT